One sample yielded the 13 T cell receptor beta chains listed below, sequenced in a study of T-cell reconstitution after alpha-beta-depleted transplantation in children. The TCRbeta library was prepared with unique molecular identifiers. TCRdb reprocessed the PCR reads via MiXCR and lists one record per CDR3 protein. The sample lists about 610,000 distinct CDR3 sequences, 10% to 13% occurring once. Sequenced material: PBMCs from the stem cell graft donor, taken from the stem cell graft. These receptors were collected from a human donor who donated a stem cell graft to a child with acute myeloid leukemia.

CDR3 sequence: CASSLRADSNQPQHF. CDR3 bases: TGTGCCAGCAGCTTGAGGGCCGATAGCAATCAGCCCCAGCATTTT. The chain joins TRBV5-5 to TRBJ1-5; D unresolved. The V end was cut by 1 base, the J end by 0 bases, with 8 bases between. Germline CDR1 and CDR2: SGHKS and YYEKEE (reference sequence). The CDR3 has 15 residues.

This clonotype was counted between two and nine times. V is TRBV6-1 and J is TRBJ1-2; 10 positions match TRBD1. CDR1 MNHNS and CDR2 SASEGT come from the germline V gene. This CDR3 region has 14 residues. V gave up 6 bases and J gave up 4 bases; unmatched junction bases: 5. This CDR3 reads CASSRTGGTYGYTF. CDR3 DNA sequence: TGTGCCAGCAGCCGGACAGGGGGAACCTATGGCTACACCTTC.

The chain combines TRBV12-3 or TRBV12-4 with TRBJ2-7, with TRBD2 identical over 11 bases. The CDR3 covers 13 residues. J was trimmed by 5 bases and V by 5 bases; bases with no gene match: 2. The CDR3: CASSTSGRHEQYF. The DNA for the CDR3 is TGTGCCAGCAGTACTAGCGGGAGACACGAGCAGTACTTC.

A few counts support this clonotype. This sequence joins TRBV25-1 and TRBJ1-5, with D perhaps TRBD1 (6 bases). Germline values: CDR1 MGHDK, CDR2 SYGVNS. Trimming pared 3 bases from V and 4 bases from J, leaving 10 bases between. This CDR3 region has 14 residues. Written as DNA, the CDR3 is TGTGCCAGCAGTGACGGACAGAGGAATCAGCCCCAGCATTTT. Translation: CASSDGQRNQPQHF. The whole variable domain, remainder taken from reference TRBV25-1 and TRBJ1-5, is EADIYQTPRYLVIGTGKKITLECSQTMGHDKMYWYQQDPGMELHLIHYSYGVNSTEKGDLSSESTVSRIRTEHFPLTLESARPSHTSQYLCASSDGQRNQPQHFGDGTRLSIL.

This chain joins TRBV30 and TRBJ1-2; unclear D gene. The CDR3 contains 15 residues. Germline CDR1 reads GTSNPN; CDR2 reads SVGIG (reference sequence). The V and J ends lost 2 bases and 9 bases respectively, with 22 bases between them. The CDR3 sequence: CAWSPRFGSDDSYTF. The CDR3 DNA reads TGTGCCTGGAGTCCACGGTTTGGGTCTGATGATAGCTACACCTTC.

The CDR3 region has the DNA TGTGCCAGCAGCGGGGCGCGGGGGACCCACACCGGGGAGCTGTTTTTT. It specifies CASSGARGTHTGELFF. The chain joins TRBV6-1 to TRBJ2-2; 7 bases agree with TRBD2. The CDR3 is made up of 16 amino acids. V lost 6 bases and J lost 3; bases outside the gene matches: 10. Germline CDR1 is MNHNS and CDR2 is SASEGT.

This clonotype showed up many times. This rearrangement joins TRBV7-9 to TRBJ1-2; possible D gene TRBD1, 5 bases. V gave up 4 bases and J gave up 6 bases, with 12 bases separating them. The CDR3 loop spans 13 amino acids. Germline V gene sequence: CDR1 SEHNR, CDR2 FQNEAQ (reference sequence). This CDR3 reads CASSSDRGHGYTF. Here the CDR3 DNA reads TGTGCCAGCAGCTCCGACAGAGGCCATGGCTACACCTTC.

This rearrangement joins TRBV15 to TRBJ2-7, with 10 bases matching TRBD1. Trimming at V came to 3 bases and at J to 3 bases, leaving 5 bases not matched to a gene. CDR1 is LNHNV and CDR2 is YYDKDF in the germline V gene (reference sequence). The CDR3 has 15 residues. The CDR3 region is CATSSRDRGYYEQYF. Here the CDR3 DNA reads TGTGCCACCAGCAGCCGGGACAGGGGCTACTACGAGCAGTACTTC.

Ten or more counts support this clonotype. The V gene is TRBV7-2, the J gene TRBJ2-3, with D perhaps TRBD1 or TRBD2 (5 bases each). CDR3 length: 16 amino acids. The germline V gene encodes CDR1 SGHTA and CDR2 FQGNSA. V lost 0 bases, J lost 1 base, and 11 bases lay in between. CDR3 protein: CASSLAGTGGTDTQYF. CDR3 DNA: TGTGCCAGCAGCTTAGCGGGGACCGGTGGCACAGATACGCAGTATTTT.

The sample holds a few counts of this clonotype. The chain uses TRBV20-1 and TRBJ2-1, with TRBD2 matching 12 bases. Germline values: CDR1 DFQATT, CDR2 SNEGSKA (reference sequence). CDR3 length: 17 amino acids. Trimming removed 1 base from V and 0 bases from J; junction bases left unmatched: 4. This CDR3 reads CSARGLAGAGSYNEQFF. CDR3 bases: TGCAGTGCTAGAGGACTAGCGGGAGCGGGCTCCTACAATGAGCAGTTCTTC.

This clonotype was observed a handful of times. The chain links TRBV6-1 to TRBJ2-7; 8 bases match TRBD2. The length of the CDR3 is 15 residues. Germline V gene lookup returns CDR1 MNHNS and CDR2 SASEGT. Unmatched junction bases numbered 6, after V lost 1 base and J lost 4 bases. Here the CDR3 reads CASSEGPGLVYEQYF. For the CDR3, the DNA is TGTGCCAGCAGTGAAGGTCCGGGACTAGTATACGAGCAGTACTTC.

This chain links TRBV15 with TRBJ2-1; TRBD2 aligns across 9 bases. The CDR3 length is 17 residues. The germline V gene encodes CDR1 LNHNV and CDR2 YYDKDF (reference sequence). The junction had 12 bases not matched to a gene; V was cut back by 6 bases and J by 3 bases. CDR3 protein: CATSTQSSGTFYNEQFF. The CDR3 DNA follows: TGTGCCACCAGTACCCAATCTAGCGGGACGTTCTACAATGAGCAGTTCTTC.

V is TRBV7-2 and J is TRBJ2-7; the match to TRBD2 covers 8 bases. CDR1 is SGHTA, CDR2 FQGNSA, per germline. The ends lost 1 base at V and 2 bases at J; junction bases unmatched: 4. The CDR3 runs 15 residues. Here the CDR3 DNA reads TGTGCCAGCAGCTTAGATCCGGGAGGGGCCTACGAGCAGTACTTC. Amino acids: CASSLDPGGAYEQYF.